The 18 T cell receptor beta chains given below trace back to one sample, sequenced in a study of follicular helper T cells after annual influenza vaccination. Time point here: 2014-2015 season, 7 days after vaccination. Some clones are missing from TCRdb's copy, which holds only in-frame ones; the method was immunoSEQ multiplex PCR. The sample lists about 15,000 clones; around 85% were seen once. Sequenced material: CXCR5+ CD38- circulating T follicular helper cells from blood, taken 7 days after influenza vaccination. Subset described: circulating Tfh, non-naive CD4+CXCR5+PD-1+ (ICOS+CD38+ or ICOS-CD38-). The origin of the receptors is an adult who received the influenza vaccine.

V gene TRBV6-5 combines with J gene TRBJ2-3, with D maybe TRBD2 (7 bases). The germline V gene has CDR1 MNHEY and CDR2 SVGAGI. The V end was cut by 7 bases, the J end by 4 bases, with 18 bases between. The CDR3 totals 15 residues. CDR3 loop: CASTLWGGRPDTQYF. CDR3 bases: TGTGCCAGCACCTTATGGGGGGGCCGCCCAGATACGCAGTATTTT.

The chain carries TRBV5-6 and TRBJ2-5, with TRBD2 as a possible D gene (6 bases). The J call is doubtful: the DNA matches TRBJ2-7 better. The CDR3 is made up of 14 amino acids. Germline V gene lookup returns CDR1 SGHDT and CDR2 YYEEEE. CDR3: CASSLGGTRREQYF. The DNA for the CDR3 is TGTGCCAGCAGCTTGGGCGGGACGCGGCGCGAGCAGTACTTC.

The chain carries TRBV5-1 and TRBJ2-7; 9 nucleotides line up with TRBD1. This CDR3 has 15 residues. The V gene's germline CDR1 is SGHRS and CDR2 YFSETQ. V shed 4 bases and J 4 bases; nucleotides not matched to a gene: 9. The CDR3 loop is CASSLTGTGLYEQYF. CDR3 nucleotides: TGCGCCAGCAGCCTGACCGGGACAGGGCTGTACGAGCAGTACTTC.

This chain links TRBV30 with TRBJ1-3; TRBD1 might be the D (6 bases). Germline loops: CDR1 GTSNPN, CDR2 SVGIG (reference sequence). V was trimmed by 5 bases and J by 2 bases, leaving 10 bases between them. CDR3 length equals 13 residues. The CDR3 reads CAWGRDTGNTIYF. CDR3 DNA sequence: TGTGCCTGGGGCCGGGACACTGGAAACACCATATATTTT.

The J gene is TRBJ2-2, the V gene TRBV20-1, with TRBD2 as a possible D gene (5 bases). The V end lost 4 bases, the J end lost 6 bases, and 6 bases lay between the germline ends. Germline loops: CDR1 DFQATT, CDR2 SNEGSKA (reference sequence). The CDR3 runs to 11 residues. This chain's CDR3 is CSATRAGELFF. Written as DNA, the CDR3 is TGCAGTGCTACGAGGGCCGGGGAGCTGTTTTTT.

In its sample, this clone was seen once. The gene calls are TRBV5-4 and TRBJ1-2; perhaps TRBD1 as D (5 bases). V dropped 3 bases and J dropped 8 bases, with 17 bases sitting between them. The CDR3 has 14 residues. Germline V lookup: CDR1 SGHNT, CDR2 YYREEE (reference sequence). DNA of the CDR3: TGTGCCAGCAGCTCCAGCTATGGGGCCCGAGGCTACACCTTC. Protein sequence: CASSSSYGARGYTF.

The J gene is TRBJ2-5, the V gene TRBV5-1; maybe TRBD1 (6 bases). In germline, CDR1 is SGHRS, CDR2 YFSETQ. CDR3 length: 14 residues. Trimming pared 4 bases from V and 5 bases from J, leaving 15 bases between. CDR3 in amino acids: CASSRDTYGETQYF. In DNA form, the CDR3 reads TGCGCCAGCAGCCGGGACACCTACGGGGAGACCCAGTACTTC.

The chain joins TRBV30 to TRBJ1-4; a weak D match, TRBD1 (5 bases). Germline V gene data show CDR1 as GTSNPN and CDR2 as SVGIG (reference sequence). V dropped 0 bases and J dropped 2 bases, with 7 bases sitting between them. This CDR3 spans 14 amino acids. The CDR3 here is CAWSVGGTNEKLFF. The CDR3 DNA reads TGTGCCTGGAGTGTTGGGGGGACTAATGAAAAACTGTTTTTT.

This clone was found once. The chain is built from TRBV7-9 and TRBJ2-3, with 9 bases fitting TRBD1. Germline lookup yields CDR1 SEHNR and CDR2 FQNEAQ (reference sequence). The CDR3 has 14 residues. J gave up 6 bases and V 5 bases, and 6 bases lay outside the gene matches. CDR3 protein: CASSPGQGLDTQYF. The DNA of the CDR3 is TGTGCCAGCAGCCCGGGACAGGGCTTGGATACGCAGTATTTT.

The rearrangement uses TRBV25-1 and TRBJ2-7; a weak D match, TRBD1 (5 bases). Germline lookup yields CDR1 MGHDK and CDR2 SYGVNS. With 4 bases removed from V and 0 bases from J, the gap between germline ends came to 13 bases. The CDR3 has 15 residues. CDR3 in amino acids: CASSVDITDSYEQYF. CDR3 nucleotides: TGTGCCAGCAGTGTGGACATCACGGACTCCTACGAGCAGTACTTC.

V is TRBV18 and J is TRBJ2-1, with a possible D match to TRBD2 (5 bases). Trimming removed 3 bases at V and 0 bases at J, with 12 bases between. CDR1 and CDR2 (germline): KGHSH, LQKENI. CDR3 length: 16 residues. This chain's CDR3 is CASSPRPAASYNEQFF. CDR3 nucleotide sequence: TGTGCCAGCTCACCGAGGCCAGCGGCCTCCTACAATGAGCAGTTCTTC.

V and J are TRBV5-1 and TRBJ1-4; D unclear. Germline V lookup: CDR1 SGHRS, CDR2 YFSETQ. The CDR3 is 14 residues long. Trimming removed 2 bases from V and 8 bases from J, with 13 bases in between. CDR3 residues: CASSFGEGGEKLFF. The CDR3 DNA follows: TGCGCCAGCAGCTTCGGGGAGGGCGGCGAAAAACTGTTTTTT.

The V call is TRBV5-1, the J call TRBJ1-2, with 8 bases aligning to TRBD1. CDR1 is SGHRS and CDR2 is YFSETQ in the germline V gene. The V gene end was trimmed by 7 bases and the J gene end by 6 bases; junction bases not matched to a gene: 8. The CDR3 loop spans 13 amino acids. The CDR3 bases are TGCGCCAGCCGGACAGGGACCGGGGATGGCTACACCTTC. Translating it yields CASRTGTGDGYTF.

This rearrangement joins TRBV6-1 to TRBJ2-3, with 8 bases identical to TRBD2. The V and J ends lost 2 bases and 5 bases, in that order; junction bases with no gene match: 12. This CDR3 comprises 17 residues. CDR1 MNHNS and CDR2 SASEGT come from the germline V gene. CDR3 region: CASSEKVRSGGQDTQYF. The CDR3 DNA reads TGTGCCAGCAGTGAAAAAGTCCGGAGCGGGGGTCAAGATACGCAGTATTTT.

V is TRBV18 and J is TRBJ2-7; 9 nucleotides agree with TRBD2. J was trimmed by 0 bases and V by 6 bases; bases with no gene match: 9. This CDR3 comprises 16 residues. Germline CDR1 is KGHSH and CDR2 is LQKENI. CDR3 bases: TGTGCCAGCTCGATGCCTTTAGCGGGGGACTCCTACGAGCAGTACTTC. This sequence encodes CASSMPLAGDSYEQYF.

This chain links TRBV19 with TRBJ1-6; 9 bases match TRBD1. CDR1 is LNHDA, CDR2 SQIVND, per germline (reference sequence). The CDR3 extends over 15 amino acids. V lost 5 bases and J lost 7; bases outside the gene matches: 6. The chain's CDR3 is CASSDSTGGNSPLHF. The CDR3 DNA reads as TGTGCCAGTAGTGATTCGACAGGGGGGAATTCACCCCTCCACTTT.

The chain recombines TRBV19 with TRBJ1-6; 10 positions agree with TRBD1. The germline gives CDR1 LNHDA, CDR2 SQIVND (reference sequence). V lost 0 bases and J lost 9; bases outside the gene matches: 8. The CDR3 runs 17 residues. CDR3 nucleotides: TGTGCCAGTAGTATAGATGCAGCGGGGACAGGGGTTTCACCCCTCCACTTT. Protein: CASSIDAAGTGVSPLHF.

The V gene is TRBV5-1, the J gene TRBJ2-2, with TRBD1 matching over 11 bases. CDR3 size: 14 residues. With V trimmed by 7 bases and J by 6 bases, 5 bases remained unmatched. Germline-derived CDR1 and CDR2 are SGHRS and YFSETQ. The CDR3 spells CASLPDRGPGELFF. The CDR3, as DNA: TGCGCCAGCCTCCCGGACAGGGGGCCCGGGGAGCTGTTTTTT.